This TCR beta chain comes out of a study of T-cell reconstitution after alpha-beta-depleted transplantation in children. Looked up from germline, CDR1 is SGHRS and CDR2 is YFSETQ. V was shortened by 1 base and J by 4 bases, with 12 bases between the two germline ends. CDR3 length: 15 residues. This sample's TCRbeta library carried unique molecular identifier barcodes. TCRdb re-analysed the PCR reads in MiXCR, keeping a single row per CDR3 protein. The sample lists roughly 500,000 distinct CDR3 sequences; over 9.5% were seen once. The table lists this clonotype with a few counts. This chain links TRBV5-1 with TRBJ2-1; D is unresolved. This TCR derives from a child aged 2 to 15 with inherited bone marrow failure, due to receive a stem cell transplant. The specimen was PBMCs, collected before TCRalphabeta/CD19-depleted stem cell transplant. CDR3 nucleotides: TGCGCCAGCAGCTTGAGGTCTAGGGTTTACAATGAGCAGTTCTTC. Residues: CASSLRSRVYNEQFF.